One sample yielded the 16 T cell receptor beta chains listed below, sequenced in a study of T-cell memory formation after mild COVID-19. TCRdb redid the calling of the 5' RACE reads with MiXCR, one entry per CDR3 protein. The table records about 440,000 distinct CDR3 sequences, 20% of them present only once. Sequenced material: PBMCs or a T cell subset sorted from them (not recorded which). The receptors originated from an adult woman who had mild COVID-19 (a few samples of this study predate the infection). Cell type and time point are not known.

This clonotype was seen more than once but under ten times. The rearrangement links TRBV2 to TRBJ2-3, with D possibly matching TRBD2 (6 bases). The germline CDR1 and CDR2 sequences are SNHLY and FYNNEI. The CDR3 covers 14 residues. With 4 bases removed from V and 4 bases from J, the gap between germline ends came to 12 bases. The CDR3 nucleotides read TGTGCCAGCAGTGGTCTTAGCGGCGCAGATACGCAGTATTTT. Its protein product is CASSGLSGADTQYF.

The chain joins TRBV5-5 to TRBJ1-4, with 8 bases identical to TRBD1. With V trimmed by 0 bases and J by 7 bases, 8 bases remained unmatched. The CDR3 spans 16 residues. Germline CDR1 SGHKS, CDR2 YYEKEE (reference sequence). CDR3 sequence reads: CASSLEDRGSREKLFF. The CDR3 DNA sequence: TGTGCCAGCAGCTTGGAAGACAGGGGATCGCGTGAAAAACTGTTTTTT.

This clonotype turned up a few times. V usage is TRBV21-1 and J usage is TRBJ2-7; whether TRBD1, the table's D call, matches the DNA was not checked. TRBV21-1 is a known pseudogene. This CDR3 has 14 residues. The CDR3 sequence: CASSKGGTDYEQYF. The CDR3 DNA sequence: TGTGCCAGCAGCAAAGGCGGGACAGACTACGAGCAGTACTTC.

The V and J genes are TRBV29-1 and TRBJ2-7; TRBD1 aligns across 7 bases. The CDR3 consists of 19 residues. V lost 5 bases, J lost 0 bases, and 22 bases stayed unmatched. The germline gives CDR1 SQVTM, CDR2 ANQGSEA. CDR3 coding DNA: TGCAGCGTTCGTAAGGGGGCCAACCGGGTTCTGCAAAGCTCCTACGAGCAGTACTTC. This sequence encodes CSVRKGANRVLQSSYEQYF.

V gene TRBV4-3 combines with J gene TRBJ2-4; possible D gene TRBD1, 5 bases. This CDR3 is 15 amino acids long. V dropped 0 bases and J dropped 6 bases, with 12 bases sitting between them. Germline V gives CDR1 LGHNA, CDR2 YSLEER. Here the CDR3 reads CASSQDRRGLNIQYF. CDR3 sequence (DNA): TGCGCCAGCAGCCAAGATCGTAGGGGCCTAAACATTCAGTACTTC.

This clonotype was detected only a few times. The gene calls are TRBV7-3 and TRBJ2-1; 7 positions agree with TRBD2. J lost 9 bases, V lost 3 bases, and 5 bases had no gene match. Germline CDR1 and CDR2: SGHTA and FQGTGA. The CDR3 spans 13 residues. CDR3 region: CASSLGGSGEQFF. The CDR3 DNA is TGTGCCAGCAGCTTGGGCGGGAGTGGTGAGCAGTTCTTC.

The V gene is TRBV7-9, the J gene TRBJ1-2, with D possibly matching TRBD1 (5 bases). Germline-derived CDR1 and CDR2 are SEHNR and FQNEAQ (reference sequence). The CDR3 sequence is 12 residues long. The V end was cut by 0 bases, the J end by 12 bases, with 11 bases between. CDR3 region: CASSLARDVDTF. CDR3 DNA sequence: TGTGCCAGCAGCTTAGCGCGGGACGTGGACACCTTC.

Only a few counts were recorded for this clonotype. The chain recombines TRBV3-1 with TRBJ2-4, with 14 bases that match TRBD2. V lost 5 bases, J lost 8 bases, and 14 bases stayed unmatched. CDR3 length equals 18 residues. Germline V gene lookup returns CDR1 LGHDT and CDR2 YNNKEL (reference sequence). CDR3 residues: CASSGTSGRYWGGDIQYF. DNA of the CDR3: TGTGCCAGCAGCGGGACTAGCGGGAGATATTGGGGTGGGGACATTCAGTACTTC.

The genes are TRBV5-1 and TRBJ2-6, with unresolved D. Germline loops: CDR1 SGHRS, CDR2 YFSETQ. The CDR3 covers 14 residues. Trimming stripped 1 base from V and 4 bases from J, with 6 bases between. For the CDR3, the DNA is TGCGCCAGCAGCTTGCCCGAGGGGGCCAACGTCCTGACTTTC. Translating it yields CASSLPEGANVLTF.

This clonotype was recorded at least ten times. V and J are TRBV18 and TRBJ2-5; D gene unclear. With 8 bases removed from V and 0 bases from J, the gap between germline ends came to 7 bases. This CDR3 has 12 residues. CDR1 and CDR2 (germline): KGHSH, LQKENI. CDR3 DNA sequence: TGTGCCAGCAGCCCGTACCAAGAGACCCAGTACTTC. Translating it yields CASSPYQETQYF.

This clonotype was seen only a few times. This chain uses TRBV7-6 with TRBJ2-5, with D possibly matching TRBD1 (5 bases). Germline CDR1 and CDR2: SGHVS and FNYEAQ. With 5 bases removed from V and 0 bases from J, the gap between germline ends came to 10 bases. The CDR3 covers 14 residues. In nucleotides, the CDR3 is TGTGCCAGCAGCAAGACAGACTACCAAGAGACCCAGTACTTC. Translation gives CASSKTDYQETQYF.

This clonotype has more than one count but fewer than ten. The rearrangement links TRBV4-3 to TRBJ2-7; D is ambiguous. The CDR3 consists of 14 residues. Between the trimmed V and J ends, which lost 0 bases and 2 bases, there was a span of 8 bases. Germline CDR1 and CDR2: LGHNA and YSLEER. CDR3 residues: CASSQEYGTYEQYF. DNA for the CDR3: TGCGCCAGCAGCCAAGAATATGGCACCTACGAGCAGTACTTC.

The chain recombines TRBV20-1 with TRBJ1-2; D is unresolved. V lost 3 bases, J lost 8 bases, and 25 bases lay in between. CDR1 is DFQATT, CDR2 SNEGSKA, per germline (reference sequence). The CDR3 loop spans 16 amino acids. Written as DNA, the CDR3 is TGCAGTGCTAGGAGTTCCGGCACGGCCGGAGGTCGAGGCTACACCTTC. Its translation: CSARSSGTAGGRGYTF.

The gene calls are TRBV5-5 and TRBJ1-6; D may be TRBD1 (5 bases). V was clipped by 0 bases and J by 5 bases, with 12 bases between them. CDR3 length equals 16 residues. Germline-derived CDR1 and CDR2 are SGHKS and YYEKEE (reference sequence). CDR3 sequence (DNA): TGTGCCAGCAGCTTGGTCGCAGGGAGAAATAATTCACCCCTCCACTTT. This encodes CASSLVAGRNNSPLHF.

The chain combines TRBV29-1 with TRBJ1-2; 10 nucleotides match TRBD1. Germline assignment: CDR1 SQVTM and CDR2 ANQGSEA. The V gene end was trimmed by 7 bases and the J gene end by 8 bases; junction bases not matched to a gene: 4. There are 11 residues in the CDR3. The CDR3 DNA reads as TGCAGCGGGGGGACAGGGGAGGGCTACACCTTC. Residues: CSGGTGEGYTF. Combining the CDR3 with reference TRBV29-1 and TRBJ1-2 gives the whole variable domain SAVISQKPSRDICQRGTSLTIQCQVDSQVTMMFWYRQQPGQSLTLIATANQGSEATYESGFVIDKFPISRPNLTFSTLTVSNMSPEDSSIYLCSGGTGEGYTFGSGTRLTVV.

This rearrangement joins TRBV15 to TRBJ2-7; possible D gene TRBD1, 6 bases. CDR1 and CDR2 from the germline V gene are LNHNV and YYDKDF (reference sequence). This CDR3 comprises 14 residues. V dropped 2 bases and J dropped 1 base, with 9 bases sitting between them. CDR3 nucleotide sequence: TGTGCCACCAGCAGACCGGACAGTTCCTACGAGCAGTACTTC. Its protein is CATSRPDSSYEQYF.